This section outlines one TCR beta chain sequence together with its context. Other nucleotide sequences in the sample specify the same CDR3. Germline CDR1 is SGDLS and CDR2 is YYNGEE. The CDR3 loop spans 14 amino acids. The V and J ends lost 0 bases and 4 bases respectively, with 8 bases between them. The data were taken from a study of cytomegalovirus exposure and HLA in healthy donors. The primer mix had 60 Vbeta and 13 Jbeta primers. TCRdb keeps only in-frame clones here, not all; method: immunoSEQ multiplex PCR. The profile shows some 140,000 clones, about 80% of them singletons. The clonotype was recovered from a male donor in good health and CMV-seropositive. The chain uses TRBV9 and TRBJ2-1; weak D call: TRBD2 (6 bases). The sequencing input was PBMCs. The CDR3 sequence is CASSVAGAYNEQFF. As DNA, the CDR3 is TGTGCCAGCAGCGTAGCGGGAGCGTACAATGAGCAGTTCTTC.